A single T cell receptor beta chain is shown here with its context. V dropped 3 bases and J dropped 0 bases, with 12 bases sitting between them. Germline V gives CDR1 SGHRS, CDR2 YFSETQ. This CDR3 contains 15 residues. The entry originates in a study of T-cell memory formation after mild COVID-19. One entry per CDR3 protein, called by TCRdb with MiXCR from the 5' RACE reads. The table records roughly 300,000 distinct CDR3 sequences, roughly 16% of them present only once. J is TRBJ1-1 and V is TRBV5-1; D unclear. This TCR was recovered from a man between 18 and 35 years old who had mild COVID-19 (a few samples of this study predate the infection). Cell type and time point are not known. The sequenced sample was PBMCs or a T cell subset sorted from them (not recorded which). CDR3 in DNA: TGCGCCAGCAGCTCAACGGAAAACATGAACACTGAAGCTTTCTTT. It translates to CASSSTENMNTEAFF.